In this sample, the clone carrying this TCR beta chain turned up once. Its specificity is unknown. This entry belongs to a study of T cell repertoires in cytomegalovirus infection. Germline loops: CDR1 SGHAT, CDR2 FQDESV (reference sequence). V shed 1 base and J 3 bases; nucleotides not matched to a gene: 7. This CDR3 region has 17 residues. TCRdb reprocessed the reads via MiXCR and lists one record per CDR3 protein. In the table there are about half a million distinct CDR3 sequences, 40% to 50% of which are singletons. The sequence was collected from a human donor in good health (CMV status not recorded). Some clones in this sample may be carry-over from other donors' samples. The chain employs TRBV11-1 and TRBJ2-3; TRBD2 matches 10 bases. The source material was cultured PBMCs, sampled from culture after CMV antigen stimulation. DNA for the CDR3: TGTGCCAGCAGCTTAGGAATAGCGGGGGGATCGACAGATACGCAGTATTTT. This translates into CASSLGIAGGSTDTQYF.